The 17 T cell receptor beta chains given below trace back to one sample, sequenced in a study of T cell changes during pregnancy in multiple sclerosis. Profiled with immunoSEQ multiplex PCR; TCRdb holds only in-frame clones, not every one. Of about 85,000 clones detected, just over 90% appear once; the ten largest clones hold more than 2%. This material consisted of peripheral blood, taken in the first trimester of pregnancy. The source of these receptors is a female donor with multiple sclerosis, enrolled in a pregnancy study.

The chain couples TRBV5-6 to TRBJ1-2, with TRBD1 matching 7 bases. CDR3 length: 13 residues. Germline loops: CDR1 SGHDT, CDR2 YYEEEE. Trimming removed 4 bases from V and 6 bases from J; junction bases left unmatched: 6. The CDR3 DNA reads as TGTGCCAGCAGCCCCGCAGGGACAGATGGCTACACCTTC. It is translated as CASSPAGTDGYTF.

The chain couples TRBV18 to TRBJ2-7; D perhaps matches TRBD2 (5 bases). The V end was cut by 2 bases, the J end by 0 bases, with 11 bases between. This CDR3 contains 15 residues. Germline CDR1 is KGHSH and CDR2 is LQKENI. CDR3 nucleotide sequence: TGTGCCAGCTCACCAGGACGGAGGAGCTCCTACGAGCAGTACTTC. The encoded protein is CASSPGRRSSYEQYF.

This chain joins TRBV11-2 and TRBJ2-1; TRBD2 agrees at 9 bases. The ends lost 3 bases at V and 2 bases at J; junction bases unmatched: 5. Germline-derived CDR1 and CDR2 are SGHAT and FQNNGV. The CDR3 totals 16 residues. The CDR3, as DNA: TGTGCCAGCAGCTTGGGTAGCGGGGGTCCCTACAATGAGCAGTTCTTC. Residues: CASSLGSGGPYNEQFF.

The genes are TRBV30 and TRBJ2-5; tentative D call: TRBD1 (6 bases). The CDR3 covers 13 residues. Trimming took 2 bases from V and 1 from J, leaving 8 bases between them. In germline, CDR1 is GTSNPN, CDR2 SVGIG (reference sequence). CDR3 sequence (DNA): TGTGCCTGGAGTAGGGGGACCCAAGAGACCCAGTACTTC. Amino acid sequence: CAWSRGTQETQYF.

The chain employs TRBV6-5 and TRBJ1-1, with 8 bases matching TRBD1. The CDR3 loop spans 13 amino acids. Germline CDR1 and CDR2: MNHEY and SVGAGI. V lost 4 bases to trimming and J lost 10 bases; unmatched junction nucleotides: 8. CDR3 sequence: CASSSPGQGRAFF. CDR3 nucleotides: TGTGCCAGCAGTTCCCCTGGACAGGGCCGAGCTTTCTTT.

This clone was observed a handful of times. The chain employs TRBV9 and TRBJ1-1, with D possibly TRBD1 on 6 matching bases. From germline, CDR1 is SGDLS and CDR2 YYNGEE. With 0 bases removed from V and 4 bases from J, the gap between germline ends came to 10 bases. The CDR3 sequence is 14 residues long. In DNA form, the CDR3 reads TGTGCCAGCAGCGTAGGTACAGGGAGCACTGAAGCTTTCTTT. Protein: CASSVGTGSTEAFF.

This rearrangement joins TRBV5-1 to TRBJ1-1, with 10 positions matching TRBD1. CDR1 SGHRS and CDR2 YFSETQ come from the germline V gene. V lost 2 bases to trimming and J lost 0 bases; unmatched junction nucleotides: 4. The CDR3 runs to 16 residues. CDR3 protein: CASSFRTGGVNTEAFF. Written as DNA, the CDR3 is TGCGCCAGCAGCTTCCGGACAGGGGGAGTGAACACTGAAGCTTTCTTT.

This chain joins TRBV19 and TRBJ1-1, with D perhaps matching TRBD1 (6 bases). Trimming removed 3 bases at V and 7 bases at J, with 12 bases between. Germline loops: CDR1 LNHDA, CDR2 SQIVND (reference sequence). The CDR3 sequence is 13 residues long. The CDR3 here is CASSMGADIEAFF. In DNA form, the CDR3 reads TGTGCCAGTAGTATGGGGGCGGACATTGAAGCTTTCTTT.

The chain joins TRBV7-9 to TRBJ1-4, with a possible D match to TRBD1 (5 bases). The V end lost 2 bases, the J end lost 0 bases, and 10 bases lay between the germline ends. CDR1 is SEHNR, CDR2 FQNEAQ, per germline (reference sequence). CDR3 length: 16 residues. CDR3 amino acids: CASSLWGVATNEKLFF. In DNA, the CDR3 is TGTGCCAGCAGCTTATGGGGGGTTGCAACTAATGAAAAACTGTTTTTT.

The V gene is TRBV10-1, the J gene TRBJ2-3; 12 bases map to TRBD2. J was trimmed by 3 bases and V by 9 bases; bases with no gene match: 7. Germline V lookup: CDR1 WNHNN, CDR2 SYGVQD (reference sequence). This CDR3 contains 15 residues. CDR3 loop: CARRGGTSGTDTQYF. CDR3 sequence (DNA): TGCGCCAGAAGAGGCGGGACTAGCGGGACAGATACGCAGTATTTT.

The chain uses TRBV4-1 and TRBJ2-3; possible D gene TRBD2, 7 bases. This CDR3 is built from 17 residues. The V end lost 0 bases, the J end lost 1 base, and 14 bases lay between the germline ends. Germline V gives CDR1 MGHRA, CDR2 YSYEKL. CDR3 sequence reads: CASSQDRGGTRTDTQYF. The CDR3, as DNA: TGCGCCAGCAGCCAAGATAGGGGGGGTACACGCACAGATACGCAGTATTTT.

This rearrangement joins TRBV25-1 to TRBJ1-5; D call uncertain. V was clipped by 4 bases and J by 2 bases, with 6 bases between them. The CDR3 extends over 13 amino acids. Germline V gene sequence: CDR1 MGHDK, CDR2 SYGVNS. The CDR3 loop reads CASSVYGNQPQHF. As DNA, the CDR3 is TGTGCCAGCAGTGTATACGGCAATCAGCCCCAGCATTTT.

Details on this clone: Other DNA sequences within the sample encode an identical CDR3. The chain employs TRBV9 and TRBJ2-1; D is perhaps TRBD1 (6 bases). This CDR3 comprises 15 residues. Germline lookup yields CDR1 SGDLS and CDR2 YYNGEE. V was clipped by 2 bases and J by 0 bases, with 9 bases between them. The CDR3 sequence: CASSVGQSSYNEQFF. CDR3 bases: TGTGCCAGCAGCGTCGGACAGAGCTCCTACAATGAGCAGTTCTTC.

This chain links TRBV5-1 with TRBJ2-2; D call uncertain. Trimming stripped 4 bases from V and 2 bases from J, with 3 bases between. This CDR3 contains 12 residues. CDR1 is SGHRS, CDR2 YFSETQ, per germline. The CDR3 DNA sequence: TGCGCCAGCAGCCCAAACACCGGGGAGCTGTTTTTT. It encodes CASSPNTGELFF. The full variable domain, completed using reference TRBV5-1 and TRBJ2-2, is KAGVTQTPRYLIKTRGQQVTLSCSPISGHRSVSWYQQTPGQGLQFLFEYFSETQRNKGNFPGRFSGRQFSNSRSEMNVSTLELGDSALYLCASSPNTGELFFGEGSRLTVL.

The gene calls are TRBV18 and TRBJ2-2, with TRBD2 matching over 7 bases. Germline V gene sequence: CDR1 KGHSH, CDR2 LQKENI. The CDR3 sequence is 16 residues long. Trimming cost V 0 bases and J 4 bases; bases outside gene matches: 5. This chain's CDR3 is CASSPPSGEVTGELFF. The DNA of the CDR3 is TGTGCCAGCTCACCACCGAGCGGGGAGGTCACCGGGGAGCTGTTTTTT.

This rearrangement joins TRBV5-8 to TRBJ1-4; perhaps TRBD1 as D (6 bases). The CDR3 contains 15 residues. Trimming stripped 4 bases from V and 3 bases from J, with 13 bases between. Germline V gene lookup returns CDR1 SGHTS and CDR2 YDEGEE. The CDR3 spells CASSPGQISNEKLFF. Here the CDR3 DNA reads TGTGCCAGCAGCCCAGGACAGATCTCTAATGAAAAACTGTTTTTT.

The chain joins TRBV2 to TRBJ1-5, with TRBD1 matching 8 bases. Germline V gives CDR1 SNHLY, CDR2 FYNNEI. The CDR3 extends over 15 amino acids. The ends lost 7 bases at V and 7 bases at J; junction bases unmatched: 12. This CDR3 is CASTEGDRRKQPQHF. CDR3 in DNA: TGTGCCAGCACCGAGGGGGACAGGCGGAAACAGCCCCAGCATTTT.